This T cell receptor beta chain was retrieved from a study of T cells after yellow fever vaccination. For the study at large: Low-cell-number fractions underwent preparation using SMART-Seq v4 Ultra Low Input.

With regard to this clonotype: The antigen remains undetermined. This could be a read error, since a much larger clone is one nucleotide away.

The CDR3 consists of 18 residues. Germline V gene data show CDR1 as MNHEY and CDR2 as SVGAGI. As TCR cDNA was made by 5'RACE template switching, a universal primer site and UMIs were added. A single record per CDR3 protein comes from TCRdb applying MiXCR to the 5' RACE reads. Among under 150,000 distinct CDR3 sequences listed, roughly 8.2% were seen once. Notes on the study in general: Abundant bulk-population clonotypes could contaminate the FACS-sorted repertoires.

This TCR came from a young man who received the YFV17D yellow fever vaccine. This specimen consisted of CD4+ T cells sorted from PBMCs, obtained 5 days after the yellow fever booster vaccination. This chain uses TRBV6-5 with TRBJ2-1; a weak D match, TRBD2 (6 bases). The CDR3, as DNA: TGTGCCATCAGTTACCAAGTGGGGCAGGCGGGACTGTACAATGAGCAGTTCTTC. Translation gives CAISYQVGQAGLYNEQFF.